The sequence of this T cell receptor beta chain was determined in a study of HIV-infected patients and healthy controls. V lost 4 bases, J lost 7 bases, and 16 bases lay in between. The CDR3 length is 14 residues. This clonotype is categorized as medium-sized. Reverse transcription used around 500 ng RNA and constant-region primers for alpha and beta. Using multiplexing indices, alpha and beta chain libraries were generated apart by chain-specific third strand synthesis. TCRdb reanalysed the 5' RACE reads using MiXCR and keeps one entry per CDR3 protein. This sample yields fewer than 7,000 distinct CDR3 sequences, of which approximately 11% are seen a single time; 25% to 30% belongs to the top ten. The repertoire came from unfractionated whole blood and reflected all unsorted peripheral T cells.

V and J are TRBV12-3 or TRBV12-4 and TRBJ1-2; no clear D. Sample: blood, taken before antiretroviral therapy. This receptor was identified in an adult with HIV infection. The CDR3 sequence: CASSSTMTSLGYTF. DNA for the CDR3: TGTGCCAGCAGTTCAACGATGACTTCTCTTGGCTACACCTTC.